These 31 T cell receptor beta chains were all obtained from the same sample, sequenced in a study of shared clonotypes between healthy human individuals. This table comes from immunoSEQ multiplex PCR, and its TCRdb copy is limited to in-frame clones, with some not included. In the table there are some 2,500,000 clones, approximately 90% of which are singletons. Material: naive CD4+ T cells from PBMCs. Subset: CD45RA+ positively selected. These receptors all come from a man younger than 30 in good health. Some clones in this sample may be carry-over from other donors' samples.

In the case of this clone: Other DNA sequences in this sample translate to the same CDR3. The CDR3 reads CASSFGGRETQYF. CDR3 in DNA: TGTGCCAGCAGCTTCGGGGGGCGGGAGACCCAGTACTTC. The chain recombines TRBV7-9 with TRBJ2-5, with a possible D match to TRBD2 (7 bases). This CDR3 is 13 amino acids long. The V gene's germline CDR1 is SEHNR and CDR2 FQNEAQ (reference sequence). V lost 3 bases, J lost 5 bases, and 10 bases lay in between.

This sequence joins TRBV28 and TRBJ2-3; possibly TRBD1 for D (6 bases). The CDR3 totals 18 residues. The germline V and J ends were trimmed by 6 bases and 6 bases, with 28 bases remaining between them. CDR1 MDHEN and CDR2 SYDVKM come from the germline V gene. The CDR3 loop is CASSPLLTYRASGDTQYF. The CDR3 region has the DNA TGTGCCAGCAGCCCTCTATTGACTTACAGGGCATCGGGTGATACGCAGTATTTT.

Only one count was recorded for this clone. The chain carries TRBV27 and TRBJ2-1; 8 positions agree with TRBD2. V shed 7 bases, J shed 9 bases, and the junction held 14 bases outside the gene matches. Germline V gene lookup returns CDR1 MNHEY and CDR2 SMNVEV (reference sequence). The CDR3 runs to 15 residues. CDR3 region: CASTRRGGRSTEQFF. In DNA form, the CDR3 reads TGTGCCAGCACCCGACGGGGCGGGAGGAGCACTGAGCAGTTCTTC.

J is TRBJ1-2 and V is TRBV7-3, with a weak D call TRBD1 (5 bases). Germline CDR1 and CDR2: SGHTA and FQGTGA. V lost 1 base and J 8 bases, leaving 26 bases between the germline ends. This CDR3 is 18 amino acids long. CDR3: CASSLSLPLGTRGEGYTF. CDR3 in DNA: TGTGCCAGCAGCTTAAGCCTCCCCTTAGGCACTCGGGGGGAAGGCTACACCTTC. The full variable domain, rest sourced from reference TRBV7-3 and TRBJ1-2, is GAGVSQTPSNKVTEKGKYVELRCDPISGHTALYWYRQSLGQGPEFLIYFQGTGAADDSGLPNDRFFAVRPEGSVSTLKIQRTERGDSAVYLCASSLSLPLGTRGEGYTFGSGTRLTVV.

The V and J genes are TRBV4-3 and TRBJ2-2; D not certain. The V end was cut by 0 bases, the J end by 6 bases, with 8 bases between. The CDR3 runs 14 residues. Germline lookup yields CDR1 LGHNA and CDR2 YSLEER. The CDR3 reads CASSQETRPGELFF. CDR3 coding DNA: TGCGCCAGCAGCCAAGAGACTCGCCCCGGGGAGCTGTTTTTT.

This clone was observed once. The J gene is TRBJ1-4, the V gene TRBV28, with 10 bases that match TRBD1. After removal of 5 bases from V and 10 bases from J, the junction contained 7 bases not matched to a gene. From germline, CDR1 is MDHEN and CDR2 SYDVKM. The CDR3 sequence is 14 residues long. This CDR3 reads CASSLTTGGGKLFF. The CDR3, as DNA: TGTGCCAGCAGTCTCACGACAGGGGGCGGAAAACTGTTTTTT. The variable domain in full, with the rest retrieved from reference TRBV28 and TRBJ1-4, is DVKVTQSSRYLVKRTGEKVFLECVQDMDHENMFWYRQDPGLGLRLIYFSYDVKMKEKGDIPEGYSVSREKKERFSLILESASTNQTSMYLCASSLTTGGGKLFFGSGTQLSVL.

This clone appeared a single time. The chain recombines TRBV5-1 with TRBJ2-1; D gene ambiguous. Germline CDR1 is SGHRS and CDR2 is YFSETQ. This CDR3 region has 16 residues. Trimming removed 0 bases at V and 2 bases at J, with 12 bases between. The CDR3 sequence is CASSLALRSAYNEQFF. The DNA of the CDR3 is TGCGCCAGCAGCTTGGCCTTGCGGAGCGCCTACAATGAGCAGTTCTTC.

The chain employs TRBV9 and TRBJ2-7; 8 bases agree with TRBD2. Germline values: CDR1 SGDLS, CDR2 YYNGEE. V shed 2 bases, J shed 7 bases, and the junction held 11 bases outside the gene matches. The CDR3 covers 15 residues. CDR3 in DNA: TGTGCCAGCAGCGTGGGTAGGACTAGCCAGTCGGAGCAGTACTTC. Translation: CASSVGRTSQSEQYF.

CDR3: CASSFRATTDTQYF. The CDR3 region has the DNA TGTGCCAGCAGTTTCCGGGCCACGACAGATACGCAGTATTTT. The gene calls are TRBV27 and TRBJ2-3; D not resolved. Germline V gene lookup returns CDR1 MNHEY and CDR2 SMNVEV (reference sequence). CDR3 length: 14 residues. Trimming removed 3 bases from V and 3 bases from J, with 10 bases in between.

The V gene is TRBV18, the J gene TRBJ2-1; 10 nucleotides agree with TRBD2. This CDR3 has 15 residues. CDR1 and CDR2 from the germline V gene are KGHSH and LQKENI. The V segment lost 6 bases and the J segment 9 bases; nucleotides outside the gene matches: 11. The CDR3 loop reads CASSHLAGAQIEQFF. In DNA, the CDR3 is TGTGCCAGCTCCCACCTAGCGGGAGCCCAGATTGAGCAGTTCTTC.

This clone occurred a few times. The chain's CDR3 is CASSFVSGADNEQFF. The CDR3 region has the DNA TGTGCCAGCAGCTTCGTAAGCGGGGCCGACAATGAGCAGTTCTTC. The gene calls are TRBV11-2 and TRBJ2-1; 7 bases are shared with TRBD2. Germline V lookup: CDR1 SGHAT, CDR2 FQNNGV. J gave up 5 bases and V 3 bases, and 7 bases lay outside the gene matches. The CDR3 is 15 amino acids. Supplemented by reference TRBV11-2 and TRBJ2-1, the full variable domain reads EAGVAQSPRYKIIEKRQSVAFWCNPISGHATLYWYQQILGQGPKLLIQFQNNGVVDDSQLPKDRFSAERLKGVDSTLKIQPAKLEDSAVYLCASSFVSGADNEQFFGPGTRLTVL.

This rearrangement joins TRBV6-5 to TRBJ1-2; TRBD1 might be the D (6 bases). V was trimmed by 0 bases and J by 2 bases, leaving 13 bases between them. Germline V gene sequence: CDR1 MNHEY, CDR2 SVGAGI. The CDR3 has 16 amino acids. The DNA of the CDR3 is TGTGCCAGCAGTTACTCGGCAGGGGAATTAAACTATGGCTACACCTTC. Protein product: CASSYSAGELNYGYTF.

For this clone: This CDR3 is also generated by other DNA sequences in the sample. The CDR3 nucleotides read TGTGCCAGCAGATTGCACTTGAACACTGAAGCTTTCTTT. Amino acids: CASRLHLNTEAFF. V and J are TRBV6-1 and TRBJ1-1; no clear D gene. The CDR3 has 13 amino acids. From germline, CDR1 is MNHNS and CDR2 SASEGT. Deletions cut 6 bases from V and 0 bases from J, with 8 bases between.

J is TRBJ1-2 and V is TRBV2, with no clear D. Germline V gives CDR1 SNHLY, CDR2 FYNNEI. V was trimmed by 6 bases and J by 4 bases, leaving 9 bases between them. The CDR3 extends over 12 amino acids. The CDR3 region is CASRLGVYGYTF. As DNA, the CDR3 is TGTGCCAGCAGGCTGGGCGTCTATGGCTACACCTTC.

Points on this clone: This specimen includes other DNA sequences encoding the same CDR3. This sequence joins TRBV29-1 and TRBJ2-3; D unclear. V gave up 6 bases and J gave up 3 bases, with 7 bases separating them. There are 11 residues in the CDR3. Germline loops: CDR1 SQVTM, CDR2 ANQGSEA. CDR3 bases: TGCAGCGTCGAGTGGACAGATACGCAGTATTTT. It codes for CSVEWTDTQYF.

The chain links TRBV6-4 to TRBJ1-2; tentatively, D is TRBD1 (5 bases). With 8 bases removed from V and 2 bases from J, the gap between germline ends came to 18 bases. From germline, CDR1 is MRHNA and CDR2 SNTAGT. The CDR3 totals 15 residues. The CDR3 sequence is CASSHATAGNYGYTF. CDR3 nucleotides: TGTGCCAGCTCTCATGCCACAGCAGGGAACTATGGCTACACCTTC.

The chain links TRBV5-1 to TRBJ2-1, with a weak D call TRBD2 (5 bases). The germline V and J ends were trimmed by 3 bases and 1 base, with 11 bases remaining between them. The V gene's germline CDR1 is SGHRS and CDR2 YFSETQ. This CDR3 has 15 amino acids. In nucleotides, the CDR3 is TGCGCCAGCAGCTCCTTTCGGGGTTCCTACAATGAGCAGTTCTTC. Amino acids: CASSSFRGSYNEQFF. Full variable domain (rest looked up from reference TRBV5-1 and TRBJ2-1): KAGVTQTPRYLIKTRGQQVTLSCSPISGHRSVSWYQQTPGQGLQFLFEYFSETQRNKGNFPGRFSGRQFSNSRSEMNVSTLELGDSALYLCASSSFRGSYNEQFFGPGTRLTVL.

The chain has TRBV9 and TRBJ1-4, with D uncertain. Germline values: CDR1 SGDLS, CDR2 YYNGEE. Trimming left V 0 bases short and J 7 bases short, with 13 bases between. The CDR3 extends over 15 amino acids. DNA for the CDR3: TGTGCCAGCAGCGTAGGTCCGGGAGGGAGTGAAAAACTGTTTTTT. Protein: CASSVGPGGSEKLFF.

The gene calls are TRBV5-4 and TRBJ2-7; TRBD2 agrees at 7 bases. The J segment lost 3 bases and the V segment lost 0 bases, leaving 6 bases of the junction unmatched. CDR3 size: 15 residues. Per germline, CDR1 SGHNT and CDR2 YYREEE (reference sequence). The CDR3 reads CASSLEASGHYEQYF. The CDR3 nucleotides read TGTGCCAGCAGCTTGGAGGCTAGCGGTCACTACGAGCAGTACTTC.

The chain employs TRBV28 and TRBJ1-3, with D possibly TRBD1 on 6 matching bases. Germline CDR1 reads MDHEN; CDR2 reads SYDVKM. The CDR3 runs 16 residues. V was trimmed by 3 bases and J by 4 bases, leaving 16 bases between them. The CDR3 bases are TGTGCCAGCAGTTTTTACCGTCAGGGGCCCGGAAACACCATATATTTT. This codes for CASSFYRQGPGNTIYF.

The rearrangement joins TRBV10-3 to TRBJ1-5; 7 bases are shared with TRBD1. After removal of 8 bases from V and 6 bases from J, the junction contained 7 bases not matched to a gene. The CDR3 runs 13 residues. The V gene's germline CDR1 is ENHRY and CDR2 SYGVKD. CDR3 sequence: CAIRGGQSQPQHF. CDR3 nucleotides: TGTGCCATCCGGGGGGGACAGTCTCAGCCCCAGCATTTT.

The CDR3 loop is CASSLVRPGTDTQYF. The CDR3 DNA is TGTGCCAGCAGCTTAGTCCGCCCCGGCACAGATACGCAGTATTTT. The chain is built from TRBV7-9 and TRBJ2-3; D is unclear. CDR3 length equals 15 residues. From germline, CDR1 is SEHNR and CDR2 FQNEAQ (reference sequence). V was cut by 1 base and J by 1 base, with 9 bases left in between.

CDR3 sequence (DNA): TGTGCCATCAGTCCTGGACAGGGCGGCTCCTACGAGCAGTACTTC. It is translated as CAISPGQGGSYEQYF. The chain employs TRBV10-3 and TRBJ2-7, with 8 bases lining up with TRBD1. CDR1 is ENHRY, CDR2 SYGVKD, per germline. The CDR3 totals 15 residues. J lost 0 bases, V lost 5 bases, and 6 bases had no gene match.

J is TRBJ2-2 and V is TRBV5-1; D might be TRBD1 (5 bases). The CDR3 contains 13 residues. Germline V gene sequence: CDR1 SGHRS, CDR2 YFSETQ. Trimming removed 5 bases at V and 1 base at J, with 6 bases between. CDR3 in DNA: TGCGCCAGCAGTACAGGGAACACCGGGGAGCTGTTTTTT. This translates into CASSTGNTGELFF.

The chain joins TRBV5-5 to TRBJ1-5; a possible D gene is TRBD1 (5 bases). V lost 3 bases and J 10 bases, leaving 17 bases between the germline ends. Per the germline V gene, CDR1 is SGHKS and CDR2 is YYEKEE (reference sequence). The CDR3 is 14 residues long. CDR3 in amino acids: CASSSHRDGVPQHF. The CDR3 bases are TGTGCCAGCAGCTCCCACCGGGACGGGGTACCCCAGCATTTT.

The chain combines TRBV4-3 with TRBJ2-1, with 7 positions matching TRBD2. The CDR3 runs to 15 residues. The junction had 4 bases not matched to a gene; V was cut back by 0 bases and J by 5 bases. CDR1 LGHNA and CDR2 YSLEER come from the germline V gene. The CDR3 DNA reads TGCGCCAGCAGCCAAGATACTAGCGAAAACAATGAGCAGTTCTTC. The encoded protein is CASSQDTSENNEQFF.

V gene TRBV9 combines with J gene TRBJ2-5; unclear D gene. Germline CDR1 is SGDLS and CDR2 is YYNGEE. V was shortened by 4 bases and J by 2 bases, with 15 bases between the two germline ends. The length of the CDR3 is 15 residues. This CDR3 is CASSPTNERQETQYF. CDR3 bases: TGTGCCAGCAGCCCTACCAATGAGCGACAAGAGACCCAGTACTTC.

The rearrangement joins TRBV10-1 to TRBJ2-1; 9 bases line up with TRBD2. Unmatched junction bases numbered 7, after V lost 6 bases and J lost 4 bases. CDR1 and CDR2 (germline): WNHNN, SYGVQD (reference sequence). This CDR3 has 15 amino acids. CDR3 sequence: CASSPRLADYNEQFF. The CDR3 DNA follows: TGCGCCAGCAGCCCTAGACTAGCGGATTACAATGAGCAGTTCTTC.

J is TRBJ2-3 and V is TRBV10-3, with 11 bases matching TRBD1. The CDR3 totals 14 residues. The V and J ends lost 8 bases and 6 bases, in that order; junction bases with no gene match: 7. Germline CDR1 ENHRY, CDR2 SYGVKD. The CDR3 DNA reads as TGTGCCATCGGCCCGGGACAGGGGGGGGATACGCAGTATTTT. Residues: CAIGPGQGGDTQYF.

This clone has more than one count but fewer than ten. This chain joins TRBV5-1 and TRBJ1-1, with D perhaps matching TRBD1 (6 bases). Trimming removed 5 bases at V and 0 bases at J, with 14 bases between. Germline lookup yields CDR1 SGHRS and CDR2 YFSETQ. The CDR3 sequence is 15 residues long. Here the CDR3 reads CASSQDRPMNTEAFF. CDR3 coding DNA: TGCGCCAGCAGTCAGGACAGACCCATGAACACTGAAGCTTTCTTT.

The chain couples TRBV5-1 to TRBJ1-1, with TRBD1 as a possible D gene (5 bases). V was shortened by 0 bases and J by 7 bases, with 13 bases between the two germline ends. CDR3 size: 14 residues. From germline, CDR1 is SGHRS and CDR2 YFSETQ. The CDR3 DNA follows: TGCGCCAGCAGCTTGGATGAAGGGGCCAATGAAGCTTTCTTT. It translates to CASSLDEGANEAFF.